This is a list of T cell receptor beta chains from one sample in a study of T cell responses to AZD1222 COVID-19 vaccine. The protocol was immunoSEQ multiplex PCR, while the TCRdb copy is restricted to in-frame clones and leaves out a portion. The sample consists of under 150,000 clones, 85% to 90% of them appearing once. The source was peripheral blood, collected on day 0 of AZD1222 vaccination. The receptors stem from an adult in good health. CDR3s include the opening cysteine and the closing phenylalanine or tryptophan. The D gene is left open where the match is weak. Some rows mark clone size as missing; the rest say once, few, many or name a class of expanded clone.

CASSNRDTQTYEQYF,TGTGCCAGCAGCAATCGGGACACTCAAACCTACGAGCAGTACTTC,TRBJ2-7,TRBV9,-,-
CASSLGRTGSNSPLHF,TGCGCCAGCAGCTTGGGACGGACAGGGAGTAATTCACCCCTCCACTTT,TRBJ1-6,TRBV5-1,TRBD1,-
CASSLVLQGETQYF,TGTGCCAGCAGCTTAGTTCTTCAGGGCGAGACCCAGTACTTC,TRBJ2-5,TRBV7-2,-,-
CAWSVKGADGYTF,TGTGCCTGGAGTGTAAAAGGGGCGGATGGCTACACCTTC,TRBJ1-2,TRBV30,-,-
CAISERGLDQETQYF,TGTGCCATCAGTGAGAGGGGGCTAGACCAAGAGACCCAGTACTTC,TRBJ2-5,TRBV10-3,TRBD1,-
CASSLVRGMNTEAFF,TGTGCCAGCAGCTTAGTTCGGGGCATGAACACTGAAGCTTTCTTT,TRBJ1-1,TRBV11-3,-,-
CASSLSWPSGGASETQYF,TGTGCCAGCAGCTTATCGTGGCCTAGCGGGGGGGCCTCAGAGACCCAGTACTTC,TRBJ2-5,TRBV7-2,TRBD2,once
CASSLQGTYEQYF,TGTGCCAGCAGCTTACAGGGCACGTACGAGCAGTACTTC,TRBJ2-7,TRBV7-9,-,-
CASSHRRLGGNTIYF,TGTGCCAGCAGCCATCGACGCCTAGGTGGAAACACCATATATTTT,TRBJ1-3,TRBV7-6,-,-
CASSSGSYNEQFF,TGTGCCAGCAGCTCGGGCTCCTACAATGAGCAGTTCTTC,TRBJ2-1,TRBV7-3,-,-
CASSHGSTDTQYF,TGTGCCAGCAGCCACGGTTCGACAGATACGCAGTATTTT,TRBJ2-3,TRBV3-1/TRBV3-2,-,-
CASSRSSYEQYF,TGTGCCAGCAGTCGTTCGTCCTACGAGCAGTACTTC,TRBJ2-7,TRBV12-3/TRBV12-4,-,-
CASSHPSQVNEQFF,TGTGCCAGCAGCCACCCTAGCCAGGTGAATGAGCAGTTCTTC,TRBJ2-1,TRBV4-2,-,-
CATSAAGFGSETQYF,TGTGCCACCAGTGCCGCAGGTTTTGGGTCAGAGACCCAGTACTTC,TRBJ2-5,TRBV24-1,-,-
CASSLGAVFQAEAFF,TGTGCCAGCAGCTTAGGCGCGGTTTTCCAGGCTGAAGCTTTCTTT,TRBJ1-1,TRBV7-2,-,-
CASSPQMTGYNSPLHF,TGTGCCAGCTCACCTCAGATGACCGGTTATAATTCACCCCTCCACTTT,TRBJ1-6,TRBV18,-,-
CASSLGAAAVDAEQYF,TGTGCCAGCAGCTTGGGCGCCGCGGCCGTTGATGCCGAGCAGTACTTC,TRBJ2-7,TRBV5-6,-,-
CASSRYRAGEVFEDYGYTF,TGTGCCAGCAGCCGGTATCGTGCAGGGGAGGTGTTTGAGGACTATGGCTACACCTTC,TRBJ1-2,TRBV7-3,-,-
CASSQGPGKAFF,TGTGCCAGCAGCCAAGGTCCCGGGAAAGCTTTCTTT,TRBJ1-1,TRBV3-1/TRBV3-2,-,-
CASSDNRVNGYTF,TGTGCCAGCAGTGATAACAGGGTGAATGGCTACACCTTC,TRBJ1-2,TRBV6-1,-,-
CASSIWTGQNQPQHF,TGTGCCAGCAGCATATGGACAGGCCAAAATCAGCCCCAGCATTTT,TRBJ1-5,TRBV5-5,TRBD1,-
CASSPGRGMQAFF,TGTGCCAGCAGCCCGGGGAGGGGGATGCAAGCTTTCTTT,TRBJ1-1,TRBV7-2,-,-
CASRTGLAGVGQYF,TGTGCCAGCAGAACGGGACTAGCGGGGGTAGGGCAGTATTTT,TRBJ2-3,TRBV6-5,TRBD2,-
CASSGEGGEKLFF,TGTGCCAGCAGTGGAGAGGGGGGTGAAAAACTGTTTTTT,TRBJ1-4,TRBV27,-,-
CASSPKAPGQSSGNTIYF,TGTGCCAGCTCACCAAAGGCTCCGGGACAGAGCTCTGGAAACACCATATATTTT,TRBJ1-3,TRBV18,TRBD1,medium-sized
CASRPGGPSSYEQYF,TGTGCCAGCAGACCAGGGGGCCCAAGCTCCTACGAGCAGTACTTC,TRBJ2-7,TRBV6-1,TRBD1,-
CASHGMGGNTIYF,TGTGCCTCGCATGGAATGGGTGGAAACACCATATATTTT,TRBJ1-3,TRBV5-4,-,-
CASSQDRTTGELFF,TGCGCCAGCAGCCAAGACAGGACCACCGGGGAGCTGTTTTTT,TRBJ2-2,TRBV4-3,-,-
CASSPRLAGGEQYF,TGTGCCAGCAGTCCCCGACTAGCGGGAGGCGAGCAGTACTTC,TRBJ2-7,TRBV6-5,TRBD2,-
CASIGRTNTGELFF,TGTGCCAGCATCGGACGTACGAACACCGGGGAGCTGTTTTTT,TRBJ2-2,TRBV7-6,-,-
CASSLRTGDTDTQYF,TGTGCCAGCAGCCTACGGACAGGGGATACAGATACGCAGTATTTT,TRBJ2-3,TRBV6-5,TRBD1,-
CASRPGPNLAYEQYF,TGTGCCAGCAGGCCGGGGCCCAATTTAGCCTACGAGCAGTACTTC,TRBJ2-7,TRBV11-3,-,-
CASSQRPGVNTGELFF,TGCGCCAGCAGCCAACGGCCAGGGGTTAACACCGGGGAGCTGTTTTTT,TRBJ2-2,TRBV4-1,-,once